A selection of T cell receptor beta chains follows, all from one sample in a study of shared clonotypes between healthy human individuals. Using immunoSEQ multiplex PCR, the repertoire was profiled, and TCRdb retains in-frame clones only, with some absent. The sample holds around 2.5 million clones, 93% seen once. The sequencing sample was made of naive CD4+ T cells from PBMCs. These receptors were taken from a man between 18 and 29 years old in good health. Some clones in this sample may be carry-over from other donors' samples. The CDR3 runs from the conserved cysteine through the conserved F or W. Fields, in order: clone size, D gene, V gene, J gene, CDR3 protein, CDR3 DNA. D genes are given only for firm matches. Expanded clones get a size class; other rows say once, few or many, or leave the size out.

clone_size: .
d_call: .
v_call: TRBV28
j_call: TRBJ2-7
cdr3_aa: CASRPQPADNYEQYF
cdr3_nt: TGTGCCAGCAGACCGCAACCGGCGGACAACTACGAGCAGTACTTC

clone_size: .
d_call: .
v_call: TRBV30
j_call: TRBJ2-5
cdr3_aa: CAWSKSGETQYF
cdr3_nt: TGTGCCTGGAGTAAGTCTGGGGAGACCCAGTACTTC

clone_size: .
d_call: .
v_call: TRBV19
j_call: TRBJ1-1
cdr3_aa: CASSIDRGGWAFF
cdr3_nt: TGTGCCAGTAGTATAGATAGAGGAGGTTGGGCTTTCTTT

clone_size: .
d_call: TRBD2
v_call: TRBV18
j_call: TRBJ2-2
cdr3_aa: CASSASGMNTGELFF
cdr3_nt: TGTGCCAGCTCCGCTAGCGGAATGAACACCGGGGAGCTGTTTTTT

clone_size: .
d_call: .
v_call: TRBV2
j_call: TRBJ2-2
cdr3_aa: CASRGVEGIGELFF
cdr3_nt: TGTGCCAGCAGGGGTGTGGAGGGAATCGGGGAGCTGTTTTTT

clone_size: .
d_call: TRBD1
v_call: TRBV29-1
j_call: TRBJ2-5
cdr3_aa: CSAGTVPQETQYF
cdr3_nt: TGCAGCGCCGGGACAGTCCCCCAAGAGACCCAGTACTTC

clone_size: .
d_call: TRBD2
v_call: TRBV14
j_call: TRBJ2-7
cdr3_aa: CASSQVASGFYEQYF
cdr3_nt: TGTGCCAGCAGCCAAGTAGCTAGCGGGTTCTACGAGCAGTACTTC

clone_size: once
d_call: .
v_call: TRBV6-4
j_call: TRBJ1-1
cdr3_aa: CASRRGPSTEAFF
cdr3_nt: TGTGCCAGCAGACGCGGCCCCTCCACTGAAGCTTTCTTT

clone_size: .
d_call: TRBD2
v_call: TRBV28
j_call: TRBJ2-1
cdr3_aa: CASSTGGSSYNEQFF
cdr3_nt: TGTGCCAGCAGTACAGGCGGGAGCTCCTACAATGAGCAGTTCTTC

clone_size: .
d_call: TRBD1
v_call: TRBV19
j_call: TRBJ1-2
cdr3_aa: CASSNPGGADYGYTF
cdr3_nt: TGTGCCAGTAGTAACCCAGGGGGCGCAGACTATGGCTACACCTTC

clone_size: .
d_call: .
v_call: TRBV11-2
j_call: TRBJ2-7
cdr3_aa: CASSIDMSSYEQYF
cdr3_nt: TGTGCCAGCAGCATCGACATGAGCTCCTACGAGCAGTACTTC

clone_size: .
d_call: .
v_call: TRBV5-4
j_call: TRBJ2-2
cdr3_aa: CASSLEQGGELFF
cdr3_nt: TGTGCCAGCAGCTTGGAACAGGGCGGGGAGCTGTTTTTT

clone_size: .
d_call: .
v_call: TRBV30
j_call: TRBJ2-1
cdr3_aa: CAWSAPPVSYNEQFF
cdr3_nt: TGTGCCTGGAGCGCCCCACCGGTCTCCTACAATGAGCAGTTCTTC

clone_size: .
d_call: TRBD2
v_call: TRBV11-2
j_call: TRBJ2-7
cdr3_aa: CASSPQGGTGEQYF
cdr3_nt: TGTGCCAGCAGCCCCCAGGGAGGGACGGGCGAGCAGTACTTC

clone_size: .
d_call: .
v_call: TRBV9
j_call: TRBJ2-3
cdr3_aa: CASSFSTGPDTQYF
cdr3_nt: TGTGCCAGCAGCTTCTCGACAGGTCCAGATACGCAGTATTTT

clone_size: .
d_call: .
v_call: TRBV14
j_call: TRBJ2-5
cdr3_aa: CASSPDSGTSKRGGETQYF
cdr3_nt: TGTGCCAGCAGCCCCGACTCCGGGACCTCAAAACGAGGGGGAGAGACCCAGTACTTC

clone_size: .
d_call: .
v_call: TRBV28
j_call: TRBJ2-2
cdr3_aa: CASRRPGSTGELFF
cdr3_nt: TGTGCCAGCAGGAGGCCCGGGTCCACCGGGGAGCTGTTTTTT

clone_size: .
d_call: TRBD2
v_call: TRBV5-1
j_call: TRBJ2-5
cdr3_aa: CASSWGLAGEETQYF
cdr3_nt: TGCGCCAGCAGCTGGGGACTAGCGGGAGAAGAGACCCAGTACTTC

clone_size: .
d_call: TRBD1
v_call: TRBV7-9
j_call: TRBJ2-1
cdr3_aa: CASSPGQGVVVNEQFF
cdr3_nt: TGTGCCAGCAGCCCAGGACAGGGAGTTGTGGTCAATGAGCAGTTCTTC

clone_size: .
d_call: TRBD1
v_call: TRBV18
j_call: TRBJ2-7
cdr3_aa: CASSPETGLYEQYF
cdr3_nt: TGTGCCAGCTCACCAGAGACAGGGCTCTACGAGCAGTACTTC

clone_size: .
d_call: TRBD1
v_call: TRBV29-1
j_call: TRBJ2-7
cdr3_aa: CSVGDRADLGGSYEQYF
cdr3_nt: TGCAGCGTCGGGGACAGGGCCGATCTGGGGGGTTCCTACGAGCAGTACTTC

clone_size: few
d_call: .
v_call: TRBV4-2
j_call: TRBJ1-2
cdr3_aa: CASSQHGVGYTF
cdr3_nt: TGTGCCAGCAGCCAACACGGGGTGGGCTACACCTTC

clone_size: .
d_call: TRBD1
v_call: TRBV18
j_call: TRBJ2-7
cdr3_aa: CASSPELPGQGSYEQYF
cdr3_nt: TGTGCCAGCTCACCCGAATTACCGGGACAGGGGTCCTACGAGCAGTACTTC

clone_size: .
d_call: TRBD1
v_call: TRBV30
j_call: TRBJ1-3
cdr3_aa: CAWSVFRGRQGNTIYF
cdr3_nt: TGTGCCTGGAGTGTATTCAGGGGGCGCCAAGGAAACACCATATATTTT

clone_size: .
d_call: .
v_call: TRBV18
j_call: TRBJ2-3
cdr3_aa: CASSPRVTKTTDTQYF
cdr3_nt: TGTGCCAGCTCACCACGTGTCACAAAGACCACAGATACGCAGTATTTT

clone_size: .
d_call: .
v_call: TRBV28
j_call: TRBJ1-1
cdr3_aa: CASSLVDKANTEAFF
cdr3_nt: TGTGCCAGCAGTTTGGTCGACAAGGCGAACACTGAAGCTTTCTTT

clone_size: once
d_call: TRBD1
v_call: TRBV2
j_call: TRBJ1-1
cdr3_aa: CASREGTGSTEAFF
cdr3_nt: TGTGCCAGCAGGGAGGGGACAGGGTCCACTGAAGCTTTCTTT

clone_size: .
d_call: TRBD1
v_call: TRBV7-3
j_call: TRBJ1-2
cdr3_aa: CASSLQGAYGYTF
cdr3_nt: TGTGCCAGCAGCTTACAGGGGGCCTATGGCTACACCTTC

clone_size: .
d_call: TRBD2
v_call: TRBV7-2
j_call: TRBJ2-5
cdr3_aa: CASSSRLAGAETQYF
cdr3_nt: TGTGCCAGCAGCTCGAGACTAGCGGGAGCGGAGACCCAGTACTTC

clone_size: .
d_call: .
v_call: TRBV7-3
j_call: TRBJ2-1
cdr3_aa: CASSLSRDHRDEQFF
cdr3_nt: TGTGCCAGCAGCTTATCCCGGGACCACCGCGATGAGCAGTTCTTC

clone_size: .
d_call: .
v_call: TRBV28
j_call: TRBJ2-4
cdr3_aa: CASRSGGLEKNIQYF
cdr3_nt: TGTGCCAGCAGATCAGGGGGGCTGGAAAAAAACATTCAGTACTTC

clone_size: .
d_call: .
v_call: TRBV5-1
j_call: TRBJ2-4
cdr3_aa: CASSLPEEAKNIQYF
cdr3_nt: TGCGCCAGCAGCTTACCAGAGGAAGCCAAAAACATTCAGTACTTC

clone_size: .
d_call: TRBD1
v_call: TRBV5-3
j_call: TRBJ2-5
cdr3_aa: CARSFLQGPKTQYF
cdr3_nt: TGTGCCAGAAGCTTTCTACAGGGGCCGAAGACCCAGTACTTC

clone_size: .
d_call: .
v_call: TRBV7-2
j_call: TRBJ2-3
cdr3_aa: CASSLAVLADTQYF
cdr3_nt: TGTGCCAGCAGCTTAGCGGTTTTAGCAGATACGCAGTATTTT

clone_size: few
d_call: TRBD2
v_call: TRBV5-1
j_call: TRBJ2-5
cdr3_aa: CASSWTSGQETQYF
cdr3_nt: TGCGCCAGCAGCTGGACTAGCGGACAAGAGACCCAGTACTTC

clone_size: .
d_call: .
v_call: TRBV29-1
j_call: TRBJ1-1
cdr3_aa: CSVEVWGLGAFF
cdr3_nt: TGCAGCGTTGAAGTTTGGGGGCTTGGAGCTTTCTTT

clone_size: .
d_call: TRBD2
v_call: TRBV7-3
j_call: TRBJ2-2
cdr3_aa: CASSPRPSGGTGELFF
cdr3_nt: TGTGCCAGCAGCCCCCGACCTAGCGGGGGGACCGGGGAGCTGTTTTTT

clone_size: .
d_call: .
v_call: TRBV10-3
j_call: TRBJ1-3
cdr3_aa: CAISPAGARAGNTIYF
cdr3_nt: TGTGCCATCAGTCCCGCGGGTGCCCGCGCCGGAAACACCATATATTTT

clone_size: .
d_call: .
v_call: TRBV4-1
j_call: TRBJ1-4
cdr3_aa: CASRWGGANEKLFF
cdr3_nt: TGCGCCAGCAGGTGGGGGGGGGCTAATGAAAAACTGTTTTTT

clone_size: .
d_call: .
v_call: TRBV7-2
j_call: TRBJ2-7
cdr3_aa: CASSRGSSEQYF
cdr3_nt: TGTGCCAGCAGCCGCGGGTCGAGCGAGCAGTACTTC

clone_size: .
d_call: .
v_call: TRBV5-4
j_call: TRBJ2-7
cdr3_aa: CASSLTGNSYEQYF
cdr3_nt: TGTGCCAGCAGCTTGACAGGGAATTCCTACGAGCAGTACTTC

clone_size: .
d_call: .
v_call: TRBV5-1
j_call: TRBJ2-3
cdr3_aa: CASSLDPSPTDTQYF
cdr3_nt: TGCGCCAGCAGCTTGGACCCTTCTCCCACAGATACGCAGTATTTT

clone_size: .
d_call: TRBD2
v_call: TRBV5-8
j_call: TRBJ2-5
cdr3_aa: CASSEGLAGQETQYF
cdr3_nt: TGTGCCAGCAGCGAAGGACTAGCGGGACAAGAGACCCAGTACTTC